This entry lists 31 T cell receptor beta chains sequenced from one sample in a study of tumor and adjacent non-tumor tissue in lung cancer. No cell sorting was done before RNA was extracted from the tissue. TCRbeta libraries were built with three rounds of nested PCR, modified from ARM-PCR. TCRdb reprocessed the multiplex PCR reads with MiXCR, giving one entry per CDR3 protein. This sample has some 77,000 distinct CDR3 sequences, with approximately 71% found just once. Sample: lung tumor tissue. The receptors derive from a woman between 65 and 79 years old with non-small cell lung cancer.

About this clonotype itself: A read error may be the cause here, since a much bigger clone is one base away. The chain joins TRBV7-8 to TRBJ2-5; unclear D gene. This CDR3 has 13 amino acids. Germline V gives CDR1 SGHVS, CDR2 FQNEAQ. DNA of the CDR3: TGTGCCGGCAGCAACGATTTGGGGGAGACCCAGTACTTC. Residues: CAGSNDLGETQYF.

Of note for this clonotype: Mismatch with germline at one junction end may stem from a read error. V gene TRBV11-2 combines with J gene TRBJ2-1; D unresolved. Germline V gives CDR1 SGHAT, CDR2 FQNNGV. The CDR3 is made up of 15 amino acids. Here the CDR3 DNA reads TGTGCCAGCAGCTTAGATAGCCTAGGCTACAACGAGCAGCTCTTC. Translating gives CASSLDSLGYNEQLF.

V and J are TRBV5-4 and TRBJ2-5; D remains unclear. Germline lookup yields CDR1 SGHNT and CDR2 YYREEE (reference sequence). Trimming cost V 4 bases and J 9 bases, with 19 bases left between them. The CDR3 consists of 14 residues. This CDR3 is CASSTSLPPEAQYF. CDR3 DNA sequence: TGTGCCAGCAGCACTTCACTACCGCCCGAGGCCCAGTACTTC.

This clonotype is a singleton in its sample. A much larger clone differs from this one at a single base, so this may be a read error. The chain recombines TRBV30 with TRBJ1-2; D gene ambiguous. CDR3 length: 15 amino acids. Germline lookup yields CDR1 GTSNPN and CDR2 SVGIG (reference sequence). Written as DNA, the CDR3 is TGTGTCTGGACCCCGTTTTACAGTGTCGACTATGGCTACACCTTC. Residues: CVWTPFYSVDYGYTF.

Note on this clonotype: Since no conserved phenylalanine or tryptophan closes the CDR3, a read error is the likely cause. CDR3 sequence reads: CASSPPTRTSAEQYI. The DNA for the CDR3 is TGTGCTAGCAGTCCGCCCACTCGAACTAGCGCCGAGCAGTACATC. The chain recombines TRBV12-3 or TRBV12-4 with TRBJ2-7; 7 bases match TRBD2. The CDR3 sequence is 15 residues long.

On this clonotype itself: One end of the junction does not line up with germline, which may come from a read error. This chain uses TRBV4-1 with TRBJ2-7; TRBD2 might be the D (5 bases). The germline CDR1 and CDR2 sequences are MGHRA and YSYEKL. There are 16 residues in the CDR3. The chain's CDR3 is CDSGQGGQLTSYEQYF. The CDR3 DNA sequence: TGCGACAGCGGCCAAGGTGGTCAGCTCACCTCCTACGAGCAGTACTTC.

A single count supports this clonotype. The junction shows a germline mismatch at one end, possibly a read error. The chain combines TRBV6-1 with TRBJ2-3; 11 bases match TRBD1. The CDR3 is 16 residues long. CDR1 is MNHNS and CDR2 is SASEGT in the germline V gene. CDR3 residues: CASMLRTGGATDTQYF. The CDR3, as DNA: TGTGCCAGCATGCTGCGGACAGGGGGCGCGACAGATACGCAGTACTTT.

The chain carries TRBV4-1 and TRBJ2-1; tentative D call: TRBD2 (6 bases). Germline CDR1 reads MGHRA; CDR2 reads YSYEKL. With 3 bases removed from V and 5 bases from J, the gap between germline ends came to 20 bases. CDR3 length: 17 residues. The CDR3 protein is CASSHTGEAGHHNEQFF. The CDR3 region has the DNA TGCGCCAGCAGCCATACAGGAGAAGCGGGCCATCACAATGAGCAGTTCTTC.

As concerns this clonotype: A much larger clone is a single base away; this may be a read error. The chain is built from TRBV20-1 and TRBJ2-3; no clear D gene. With 7 bases removed from V and 5 bases from J, the gap between germline ends came to 16 bases. Germline V lookup: CDR1 DFQATT, CDR2 SNEGSKA (reference sequence). There are 13 residues in the CDR3. The CDR3 bases are TGCAGTGGGACCCTAGGTGGAGTAGATACGCAGTATTTT. Protein product: CSGTLGGVDTQYF.

Points on this clonotype: A junction boundary mismatches the germline segment, possibly from a read error. This chain connects TRBV29-1 to TRBJ2-1; D may be TRBD1 (6 bases). Germline V CDR1 and CDR2: SQVTM, ANQGSEA. This CDR3 region has 16 residues. The CDR3 nucleotides read TGCAGCGTTGAATGGGACAAGACTTTGTCCTACAATGAACAGTTCTTC. It is translated as CSVEWDKTLSYNEQFF.

The chain is built from TRBV11-2 and TRBJ2-2, with 8 bases identical to TRBD2. The germline CDR1 and CDR2 sequences are SGHAT and FQNNGV. This CDR3 contains 13 residues. V shed 1 base, J shed 14 bases, and the junction held 6 bases outside the gene matches. Here the CDR3 DNA reads TGTGCCAGCAGCTTAGTGTCCGGGAGGGGACTGTTTTTT. Protein sequence: CASSLVSGRGLFF.

To note about this clonotype: One end of the junction fails to match germline, which may point to a read error. This chain connects TRBV6-2 or TRBV6-3 to TRBJ2-6; 8 bases map to TRBD1. The CDR3 runs 19 residues. Germline CDR1 MNHEY, CDR2 SVGEGT. CDR3 coding DNA: TGTGCCTGCTGGGGGGACAGGAGAAAGATAAGCTTTGGGGCCAATGTCCTGACTTTC. Protein sequence: CACWGDRRKISFGANVLTF.

Notes on this clonotype: It is likely a read error, because the conserved phenylalanine at the end of the CDR3 is missing. No DNA is shown, since the ends of the CDR3 on it are uncertain; the CDR3 is the one TCRdb lists. V usage is TRBV10-1 and J usage is TRBJ1-1; the tabulated D call, TRBD1, remains unverified against the DNA. CDR1 is WNHNN, CDR2 SYGVQD, per germline (reference sequence). A total of 13 residues make up the CDR3, ends included. CDR3 sequence: CASSATRGSEAFL.

As to this clonotype: Relative to the germline gene, one junction end is altered; a read error may explain this. The chain has TRBV12-3 or TRBV12-4 and TRBJ1-1, with D perhaps matching TRBD1 (5 bases). This CDR3 comprises 13 residues. Written as DNA, the CDR3 is TGTGCCAGCAGTTTCACGGTGGACACCGAAGCTTTCTTT. Translated, it gives CASSFTVDTEAFF.

As to this clonotype: Its ends do not fully match the called genes, so a read error is possible. The chain carries TRBV29-1 and TRBJ2-7; the D gene is possibly TRBD2 (6 bases). This CDR3 has 13 residues. CDR1 and CDR2 from the germline V gene are SQVTM and ANQGSEA. CDR3 sequence (DNA): TGCAGCGTTGAACTCGGGAGCTACTACGAGCAATACTTC. Translated: CSVELGSYYEQYF.

Concerning this clonotype itself: Just one base apart from a much larger clone, this may be a read error. The V and J genes are TRBV20-1 and TRBJ1-1; the D gene is possibly TRBD1 (5 bases). Trimming shortened V by 7 bases and J by 4 bases, and 16 bases separated the two germline ends. From germline, CDR1 is DFQATT and CDR2 SNEGSKA (reference sequence). This CDR3 has 13 residues. The CDR3 protein is CSVGRGLSTEAFF. CDR3 nucleotide sequence: TGCAGTGTTGGTAGGGGTTTGAGCACTGAAGCTTTCTTT.

Concerning this clonotype itself: At one of its ends the junction is not consistent with the germline gene, which may arise from a read error. The gene calls are TRBV11-3 and TRBJ2-5, with a possible D match to TRBD2 (5 bases). The CDR3 loop spans 13 amino acids. In germline, CDR1 is SGHNT, CDR2 YENEEA. CDR3: CASSLEREETRYF. The DNA of the CDR3 is TGTGCCAGCAGCTTAGAGAGGGAAGAGACCCGGTACTTC.

This clonotype was seen many times. The chain combines TRBV5-8 with TRBJ2-7; 9 nucleotides match TRBD2. Looked up from germline, CDR1 is SGHTS and CDR2 is YDEGEE. V was clipped by 4 bases and J by 4 bases; unmatched bases: 9. The length of the CDR3 is 15 residues. This CDR3 reads CASSPTRTSVYEQYF. DNA of the CDR3: TGTGCCAGCAGCCCAACCCGGACTAGCGTGTACGAGCAGTACTTC. Full variable domain (rest looked up from reference TRBV5-8 and TRBJ2-7): EAGVTQSPTHLIKTRGQQATLRCSPISGHTSVYWYQQALGLGLQFLLWYDEGEERNRGNFPPRFSGRQFPNYSSELNVNALELEDSALYLCASSPTRTSVYEQYFGPGTRLTVT.

About this clonotype: One end of the junction varies from germline; a read error may be responsible. The chain employs TRBV7-8 and TRBJ1-6; no clear D. This CDR3 is built from 15 residues. From germline, CDR1 is SGHVS and CDR2 FQNEAQ. CDR3 in amino acids: CASSTGSSHNSPLHF. Here the CDR3 DNA reads TGTGCCAGCTCAACGGGGAGCTCCCATAATTCACCCCTCCACTTT.

About this clonotype: One end of the junction does not line up with germline, which may come from a read error. CDR3: CANSPTHGGHEQYF. The CDR3 coding sequence is TGCGCCAACAGCCCCACACATGGGGGCCACGAGCAGTACTTC. The chain is built from TRBV4-1 and TRBJ2-7; tentative D call: TRBD1 (6 bases). CDR3 size: 14 residues. Germline V gene data show CDR1 as MGHRA and CDR2 as YSYEKL.

A word on this clonotype: Its ends do not fully match the called genes, so a read error is possible. V is TRBV24-1 and J is TRBJ1-1; 11 nucleotides match TRBD1. The CDR3 contains 15 residues. Per germline, CDR1 KGHDR and CDR2 SFDVKD. The CDR3 coding sequence is TGTGCCACCAGTTATTCGGGACAGGGGGACACTGAAGCTTCCTTT. Its translation is CATSYSGQGDTEASF.

This clonotype has a handful of counts. The junction does not match germline at one end; this may be a read error. This chain links TRBV5-6 with TRBJ2-1; 10 positions match TRBD2. This CDR3 comprises 15 residues. The germline gives CDR1 SGHDT, CDR2 YYEEEE. The CDR3 sequence is CTSSQRTSGYNEQFF. CDR3 in DNA: TGTACCAGCAGCCAACGGACTAGCGGCTACAATGAGCAGTTCTTC.

With respect to this clonotype: A junction end diverges from the germline sequence, so it may reflect a read error. V gene TRBV4-1 combines with J gene TRBJ2-6, with D perhaps matching TRBD1 (7 bases). CDR1 MGHRA and CDR2 YSYEKL come from the germline V gene. The CDR3 consists of 17 residues. CDR3 nucleotide sequence: TGCGCCAGAAGCCAGGGGGACTGGAGCTCTGGGGCCAACGTCCTGATTTTC. Its protein product is CARSQGDWSSGANVLIF.

A note on this clonotype: The missing conserved phenylalanine or tryptophan at the end of this CDR3 makes a read error likely. The DNA of the CDR3 is TGCAGCGTTTCAGAGGGAAACAATCAGTCCCAGCATTCT. Protein: CSVSEGNNQSQHS. The chain uses TRBV29-1 and TRBJ1-5, with D hard to call. The CDR3 covers 13 residues. Germline loops: CDR1 SQVTM, CDR2 ANQGSEA.

This clonotype came up many times. This rearrangement joins TRBV7-8 to TRBJ2-5; 10 positions agree with TRBD2. The junction had 11 bases not matched to a gene; V was cut back by 1 base and J by 9 bases. Germline CDR1 SGHVS, CDR2 FQNEAQ. CDR3 length: 16 amino acids. The CDR3 DNA follows: TGTGCCAGCAGCTTAGGACTAGGACTAGCGGTTCGGGCCCAGTACTTC. Amino acids: CASSLGLGLAVRAQYF.

This clonotype has at least ten counts. The chain combines TRBV28 with TRBJ2-6, with no clear D. The germline V gene has CDR1 MDHEN and CDR2 SYDVKM. This CDR3 has 15 residues. The ends were cut back, 2 bases at V and 0 bases at J, with 5 bases in the middle. CDR3 DNA: TGTGCCAGCAGTTTAATGTCCTCTGGGGCCAACGTCCTGACTTTC. Encoded protein: CASSLMSSGANVLTF. Full variable domain (outside the CDR3, taken from reference TRBV28 and TRBJ2-6): DVKVTQSSRYLVKRTGEKVFLECVQDMDHENMFWYRQDPGLGLRLIYFSYDVKMKEKGDIPEGYSVSREKKERFSLILESASTNQTSMYLCASSLMSSGANVLTFGAGSRLTVL.

Points on this clonotype: Germline and junction disagree at one end, which may indicate a read error. The CDR3 nucleotides read TGTGCCAAGCAACCGGGACAGTCCTACAAGCAGTACTTC. Residues: CAKQPGQSYKQYF. This chain joins TRBV10-3 and TRBJ2-7; 7 bases are a match to TRBD1. The CDR3 runs to 13 residues. CDR1 is ENHRY and CDR2 is SYGVKD in the germline V gene.

Details on this clonotype: An end of the junction does not agree with germline; a read error may underlie this. The chain recombines TRBV5-8 with TRBJ2-1; D might be TRBD1 or TRBD2, each matching 5 bases. Germline V gives CDR1 SGHTS, CDR2 YDEGEE. There are 14 residues in the CDR3. The CDR3 DNA sequence: TGTGCCAGCAGCCTGGGACGGAATTACAATGAGGAGTTCTTC. Translation gives CASSLGRNYNEEFF.

The CDR3 loop reads CVISQDGRAVDTQYF. CDR3 nucleotide sequence: TGTGTCATCAGCCAAGATGGGAGGGCGGTAGATACGCAGTATTTT. The J gene is TRBJ2-3, the V gene TRBV4-2; TRBD2 agrees at 7 bases. Germline V CDR1 and CDR2: LGHNA, YNFKEQ. The CDR3 loop spans 15 amino acids.

Notes on this clonotype: The CDR3 does not close with the conserved phenylalanine or tryptophan, likely indicating a read error. The chain couples TRBV29-1 to TRBJ1-4, with 10 bases lining up with TRBD1. CDR1 and CDR2 (germline): SQVTM, ANQGSEA. The CDR3 totals 14 residues. The CDR3 loop is CSVGQGGTNERLFL. In nucleotides, the CDR3 is TGCAGCGTCGGACAGGGGGGGACTAACGAAAGACTGTTTCTT.

As for this clonotype: Since the CDR3 does not end with the conserved phenylalanine or tryptophan, this likely comes from a read error. No DNA is shown, since the ends of the CDR3 on it are uncertain; the CDR3 is the one TCRdb lists. This chain connects TRBV6-2 or TRBV6-3 to TRBJ1-1. The V gene's germline CDR1 is MNHEY and CDR2 SVGEGT. The CDR3 adds up to 16 amino acids, both ends counted. The CDR3 loop reads CASSYSLSGWDTEASL.